The present T cell receptor (beta chain) was sequenced within a study of Tregs in tolerant kidney transplant recipients. Regarding the study as a whole: Some patients' samples used different primers over time, so nucleotide sequences weren't comparable.

Comment on this clone: Its antigen is unidentified.

Generated by immunoSEQ multiplex PCR, the TCRdb table keeps only in-frame clones and is missing some. The table includes about 50,000 clones, roughly 90% detected once. Related graft donors supplied nonmyeloablative bone marrow transplants, and mixed chimerism was transient. This clonotype was obtained from a human patient who received a combined kidney and bone marrow transplant. Some T cells may trace back to the graft donor. This material consisted of CD8+ T cells from blood (PBMCs), taken 12 months after the transplant.

The DNA of the CDR3 is TGTGCCAGCAGCTTAGAGTTTTTTGCGGGGAGCACAGATACGCAGTATTTT. Its protein is CASSLEFFAGSTDTQYF. The chain carries TRBV7-9 and TRBJ2-3; weak D call: TRBD2 (6 bases). V was pared by 1 base and J by 0 bases, with 14 bases between. Looked up from germline, CDR1 is SEHNR and CDR2 is FQNEAQ (reference sequence). The CDR3 covers 17 residues.